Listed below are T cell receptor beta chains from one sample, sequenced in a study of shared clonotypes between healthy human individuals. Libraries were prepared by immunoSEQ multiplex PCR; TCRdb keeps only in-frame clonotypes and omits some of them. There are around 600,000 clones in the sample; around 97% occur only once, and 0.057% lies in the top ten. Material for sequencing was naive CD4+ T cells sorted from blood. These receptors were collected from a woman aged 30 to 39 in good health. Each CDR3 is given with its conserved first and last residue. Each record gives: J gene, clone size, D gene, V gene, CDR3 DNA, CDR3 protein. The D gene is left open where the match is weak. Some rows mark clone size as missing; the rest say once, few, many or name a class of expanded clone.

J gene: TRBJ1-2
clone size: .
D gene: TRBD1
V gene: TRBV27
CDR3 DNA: TGTGCCAGCAGTTCGGACAGGGTTGGCTATGGCTACACCTTC
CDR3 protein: CASSSDRVGYGYTF

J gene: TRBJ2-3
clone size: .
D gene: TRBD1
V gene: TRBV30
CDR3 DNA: TGTGCCTGGACCTCGACAGGGGGGGAGACGCAGTATTTT
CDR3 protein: CAWTSTGGETQYF

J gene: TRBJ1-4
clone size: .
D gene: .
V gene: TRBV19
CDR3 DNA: TGTGCCAGTCACCCCGGACGAGCCTATGAAAAACTGTTTTTT
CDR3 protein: CASHPGRAYEKLFF

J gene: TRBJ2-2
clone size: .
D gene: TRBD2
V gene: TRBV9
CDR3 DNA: TGTGCCAGCAGCACCGGCGCAAAAGGACTAGCGGCTAGCTTCACGAACACCGGGGAGCTGTTTTTT
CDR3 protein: CASSTGAKGLAASFTNTGELFF

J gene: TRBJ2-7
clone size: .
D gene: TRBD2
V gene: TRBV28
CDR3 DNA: TGTGCCAGCCGGGGGGTCTACGAGCAGTACTTC
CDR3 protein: CASRGVYEQYF

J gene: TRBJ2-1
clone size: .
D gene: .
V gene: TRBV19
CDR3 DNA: TGTGCCAGTAGTATGTCCGCTGGGGCACAAGCCAATGAGCAGTTCTTC
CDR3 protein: CASSMSAGAQANEQFF

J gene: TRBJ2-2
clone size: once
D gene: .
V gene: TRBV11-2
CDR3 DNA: TGTGCCAGCAGAGGGACCGCGGGTAACACCGGGGAGCTGTTTTTT
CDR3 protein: CASRGTAGNTGELFF

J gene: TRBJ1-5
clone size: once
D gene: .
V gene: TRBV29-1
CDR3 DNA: TGCAGCGTTGAAGCATCACCGAAGGAGGAGCTAGGTCAGCCCCAGCATTTT
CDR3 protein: CSVEASPKEELGQPQHF

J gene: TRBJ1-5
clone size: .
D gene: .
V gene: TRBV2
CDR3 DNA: TGTGCCAGCAGTGCCGTAAGTCGGATCAGTAGCAATCAGCCCCAGCATTTT
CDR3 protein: CASSAVSRISSNQPQHF

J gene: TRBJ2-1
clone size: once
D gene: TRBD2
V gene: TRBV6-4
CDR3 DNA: TGTGCCAGCAGTGGGACTAGCGGCTCCTACAATGAGCAGTTCTTC
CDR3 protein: CASSGTSGSYNEQFF

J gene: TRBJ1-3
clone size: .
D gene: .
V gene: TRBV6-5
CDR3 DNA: TGTGCCACCCGACCTGACTCTGGAAACACCATATATTTT
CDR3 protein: CATRPDSGNTIYF